What follows are 32 T cell receptor beta chains derived from one specimen sequenced in a study of shared clonotypes between healthy human individuals. Clones were sequenced by immunoSEQ multiplex PCR, and TCRdb holds only the in-frame ones, with some missing. The sample lists 550,000 to 800,000 clones; roughly 88% were seen once. Source material: memory CD8+ T cells from PBMCs. Subset noted: CD45RO+ cells pooled with CCR7-negative TemRA cells. The receptors were sampled from a man between 18 and 35 years old in good health. Some clones in this sample may be carry-over from other donors' samples.

The chain links TRBV27 to TRBJ2-7; TRBD2 matches 11 bases. The germline gives CDR1 MNHEY, CDR2 SMNVEV (reference sequence). The CDR3 spans 15 residues. V lost 4 bases to trimming and J lost 4 bases; unmatched junction nucleotides: 6. The CDR3 here is CASSSPTSGIYEQYF. The CDR3 DNA sequence: TGTGCCAGCAGTTCGCCGACTAGCGGGATTTACGAGCAGTACTTC.

As DNA, the CDR3 is TGTGCCTGGAGTGTACCTTTCGGGGGTCTAACAAACGCAGATACGCAGTATTTT. Translation: CAWSVPFGGLTNADTQYF. V gene TRBV30 combines with J gene TRBJ2-3; tentatively, D is TRBD2 (6 bases). V gave up 0 bases and J gave up 4 bases, with 23 bases separating them. Germline V gives CDR1 GTSNPN, CDR2 SVGIG (reference sequence). This CDR3 has 18 amino acids.

The chain is built from TRBV11-2 and TRBJ2-1, with 9 positions matching TRBD2. Unmatched junction bases numbered 11, after V lost 5 bases and J lost 0 bases. Per germline, CDR1 SGHAT and CDR2 FQNNGV. This CDR3 is built from 18 residues. The CDR3 DNA follows: TGTGCCAGCAGCCGTCTAGCGGGACTGGATTACTCCTACAATGAGCAGTTCTTC. Translation: CASSRLAGLDYSYNEQFF.

The chain is built from TRBV15 and TRBJ2-3, with 12 nucleotides matching TRBD2. CDR3 length equals 16 residues. The J segment lost 4 bases and the V segment lost 4 bases, leaving 6 bases of the junction unmatched. The germline CDR1 and CDR2 sequences are LNHNV and YYDKDF (reference sequence). CDR3 residues: CATSISSGRGADTQYF. The CDR3 nucleotides are TGTGCCACCAGCATCTCTAGCGGGAGGGGTGCAGATACGCAGTATTTT.

This chain connects TRBV27 to TRBJ2-2, with D possibly TRBD2 on 5 matching bases. The CDR3 length is 15 residues. CDR1 is MNHEY, CDR2 SMNVEV, per germline (reference sequence). The V end was cut by 3 bases, the J end by 7 bases, with 15 bases between. The DNA of the CDR3 is TGTGCCAGCAGTTTGAACTTCCGACGGGGCGGGGAGCTGTTTTTT. It encodes CASSLNFRRGGELFF.

CDR3 in amino acids: CASSEYLAGDEQFF. CDR3 coding DNA: TGCGCCAGCAGTGAGTATCTAGCGGGAGATGAGCAGTTCTTC. The V and J genes are TRBV10-2 and TRBJ2-1; 10 bases align to TRBD2. Looked up from germline, CDR1 is WSHSY and CDR2 is SAAADI. CDR3 length equals 14 residues. J lost 8 bases, V lost 1 base, and 2 bases had no gene match.

V is TRBV27 and J is TRBJ1-2; 7 nucleotides agree with TRBD1. With V trimmed by 3 bases and J by 8 bases, 12 bases remained unmatched. This CDR3 is built from 15 residues. Germline CDR1 MNHEY, CDR2 SMNVEV (reference sequence). CDR3 in amino acids: CASSFLPTGKGGYTF. CDR3 in DNA: TGTGCCAGCAGTTTTCTCCCGACAGGGAAAGGAGGCTACACCTTC.

This clone was seen a single time. The V and J genes are TRBV7-8 and TRBJ2-5, with D perhaps matching TRBD1 or TRBD2 (6 bases each). CDR3 size: 15 residues. Trimming took off 5 bases at V and 5 bases at J, with 18 bases between the two ends. Germline V gene sequence: CDR1 SGHVS, CDR2 FQNEAQ. In DNA form, the CDR3 reads TGTGCCAGCAGCCCGGGGGCAGGAACAGGGGAGACCCAGTACTTC. Translation gives CASSPGAGTGETQYF. The full variable domain, its missing parts supplied by reference TRBV7-8 and TRBJ2-5, is GAGVSQSPRYKVAKRGQDVALRCDPISGHVSLFWYQQALGQGPEFLTYFQNEAQLDKSGLPSDRFFAERPEGSVSTLKIQRTQQEDSAVYLCASSPGAGTGETQYFGPGTRLLVL.

V usage is TRBV9 and J usage is TRBJ2-5; tentative D call: TRBD2 (5 bases). There are 14 residues in the CDR3. The germline gives CDR1 SGDLS, CDR2 YYNGEE. V lost 0 bases to trimming and J lost 3 bases, with 9 bases between them. The chain's CDR3 is CASSVVGREETQYF. The CDR3 DNA reads as TGTGCCAGCAGCGTAGTCGGGCGGGAAGAGACCCAGTACTTC.

This chain links TRBV27 with TRBJ2-1; tentatively, D is TRBD2 (5 bases). CDR3 size: 15 residues. Germline assignment: CDR1 MNHEY and CDR2 SMNVEV (reference sequence). Trimming took off 2 bases at V and 4 bases at J, with 12 bases between the two ends. The CDR3 DNA reads as TGTGCCAGCAGTTTAAGGACTGCGATTTACAATGAGCAGTTCTTC. Residues: CASSLRTAIYNEQFF.

Regarding this clone: The junction and the germline gene differ at one end; a read error may be behind it. The rearrangement links TRBV27 to TRBJ1-4, with no clear D. CDR1 is MNHEY, CDR2 SMNVEV, per germline (reference sequence). The CDR3 has 11 residues. CDR3 loop: CASKTIEKLFF. The CDR3 DNA is TGTGCCAGCAAAACTATTGAAAAACTGTTTTTT.

The V call is TRBV15, the J call TRBJ1-2, with D possibly TRBD1 on 5 matching bases. This CDR3 is built from 15 residues. Germline V gene lookup returns CDR1 LNHNV and CDR2 YYDKDF (reference sequence). The germline V and J ends were trimmed by 7 bases and 2 bases, with 17 bases remaining between them. The CDR3 DNA sequence: TGTGCCACCACCCCCGGGGGGGGTTCGAACTATGGCTACACCTTC. It specifies CATTPGGGSNYGYTF.

J is TRBJ2-5 and V is TRBV7-9; TRBD2 aligns across 7 bases. CDR1 is SEHNR, CDR2 FQNEAQ, per germline (reference sequence). CDR3 length equals 15 residues. The trim removed 5 bases at V and 2 bases at J, leaving 8 bases unmatched. The CDR3 sequence: CASSPLGRVQETQYF. In nucleotides, the CDR3 is TGTGCCAGCAGCCCCTTGGGGAGGGTGCAAGAGACCCAGTACTTC.

The chain joins TRBV7-6 to TRBJ1-5, with 10 bases lining up with TRBD1. This CDR3 region has 15 residues. Germline lookup yields CDR1 SGHVS and CDR2 FNYEAQ. V shed 5 bases and J 9 bases; nucleotides not matched to a gene: 10. In DNA, the CDR3 is TGTGCCAGCAGCGACCGGGACAGGGGATCTCCGCCCCAGCATTTT. Protein sequence: CASSDRDRGSPPQHF.

V and J are TRBV6-5 and TRBJ1-4, with D unclear. The CDR3 contains 15 residues. Germline CDR1 reads MNHEY; CDR2 reads SVGAGI. V lost 5 bases and J lost 1, with 11 bases in between. The DNA for the CDR3 is TGTGCCAGCAGTAACAACGGGCGAACTAATGAAAAACTGTTTTTT. Amino acids: CASSNNGRTNEKLFF.

The rearrangement joins TRBV7-9 to TRBJ1-6; maybe TRBD1 (5 bases). Germline values: CDR1 SEHNR, CDR2 FQNEAQ (reference sequence). Trimming removed 5 bases from V and 10 bases from J, with 21 bases in between. The CDR3 loop spans 16 amino acids. CDR3 coding DNA: TGTGCCAGCAGCCAAGGGTCGCAGGGAGGGTACTCACCCCTCCACTTT. Residues: CASSQGSQGGYSPLHF. Together with reference TRBV7-9 and TRBJ1-6, the CDR3 gives the full variable domain: DTGVSQNPRHKITKRGQNVTFRCDPISEHNRLYWYRQTLGQGPEFLTYFQNEAQLEKSRLLSDRFSAERPKGSFSTLEIQRTEQGDSAMYLCASSQGSQGGYSPLHFGNGTRLTVT.

The genes are TRBV5-1 and TRBJ2-7; 8 bases are shared with TRBD1. The CDR3 has 18 residues. V shed 3 bases, J shed 3 bases, and the junction held 17 bases outside the gene matches. Germline lookup yields CDR1 SGHRS and CDR2 YFSETQ. The CDR3 DNA sequence: TGCGCCAGCAGCTCGTATATCAATAACCGGGACAGGAGCTACGAGCAGTACTTC. Encoded protein: CASSSYINNRDRSYEQYF.

The chain has TRBV6-1 and TRBJ2-1; TRBD2 matches at 8 bases. V trimming: 6 bases; J trimming: 9 bases; junction bases outside the gene matches: 13. Germline values: CDR1 MNHNS, CDR2 SASEGT. The CDR3 has 15 amino acids. The CDR3 region has the DNA TGTGCCAGCAGCTTCTGGACTAGCTTCTCTGGTGAGCAGTTCTTC. It translates to CASSFWTSFSGEQFF.

The gene calls are TRBV5-4 and TRBJ2-1; D is ambiguous. The CDR3 covers 15 residues. Germline loops: CDR1 SGHNT, CDR2 YYREEE (reference sequence). V was pared by 0 bases and J by 0 bases, with 7 bases between. CDR3 in amino acids: CASSLGLSSYNEQFF. In DNA, the CDR3 is TGTGCCAGCAGCTTGGGACTCAGCTCCTACAATGAGCAGTTCTTC.

The J gene is TRBJ2-2, the V gene TRBV28, with a possible D match to TRBD2 (5 bases). V was trimmed by 6 bases and J by 0 bases, leaving 14 bases between them. Germline assignment: CDR1 MDHEN and CDR2 SYDVKM. This CDR3 has 16 residues. The CDR3 loop is CASRPLAEANTGELFF. CDR3 coding DNA: TGTGCCAGCAGGCCCCTTGCGGAGGCGAACACCGGGGAGCTGTTTTTT.

V gene TRBV9 combines with J gene TRBJ2-5; TRBD2 matches 8 bases. The V and J ends lost 3 bases and 5 bases, in that order; junction bases with no gene match: 9. This CDR3 has 15 amino acids. Germline CDR1 is SGDLS and CDR2 is YYNGEE. The CDR3: CASSEEDGRAETQYF. As DNA, the CDR3 is TGTGCCAGCAGCGAGGAGGACGGGAGGGCCGAGACCCAGTACTTC.

The chain carries TRBV2 and TRBJ2-5; 7 bases match TRBD2. J was trimmed by 5 bases and V by 3 bases; bases with no gene match: 12. In germline, CDR1 is SNHLY, CDR2 FYNNEI. This CDR3 region has 16 residues. The CDR3 loop is CASSDAASGGRETQYF. The CDR3 DNA reads as TGTGCCAGCAGTGATGCGGCTAGCGGTGGAAGGGAGACCCAGTACTTC.

The rearrangement joins TRBV13 to TRBJ2-3; D uncertain. The CDR3 runs 14 residues. The V gene's germline CDR1 is PRHDT and CDR2 FYEKMQ (reference sequence). The V end lost 4 bases, the J end lost 2 bases, and 10 bases lay between the germline ends. Here the CDR3 DNA reads TGTGCCAGCAGCTCCTCGATGAACACAGATACGCAGTATTTT. As protein: CASSSSMNTDTQYF.

The chain links TRBV6-6 to TRBJ2-1; D might be TRBD1 (5 bases). V lost 6 bases to trimming and J lost 8 bases, with 11 bases between them. The germline CDR1 and CDR2 sequences are MNHNY and SVGAGI (reference sequence). This CDR3 contains 12 residues. The CDR3 nucleotides read TGTGCCAGCAGCCTGGGGCTGGATGAGCAGTTCTTC. This encodes CASSLGLDEQFF.

The chain has TRBV28 and TRBJ2-3, with 8 bases lining up with TRBD2. This CDR3 has 15 residues. Looked up from germline, CDR1 is MDHEN and CDR2 is SYDVKM. Unmatched junction bases numbered 6, after V lost 6 bases and J lost 1 base. The CDR3 DNA follows: TGTGCCAGCAGCCGGAGCGGGAGCCGCACAGATACGCAGTATTTT. This gives the protein CASSRSGSRTDTQYF.

The V call is TRBV28, the J call TRBJ2-3; a weak D match, TRBD1 (6 bases). Trimming left V 3 bases short and J 3 bases short, with 19 bases between. The CDR3 covers 17 residues. Per the germline V gene, CDR1 is MDHEN and CDR2 is SYDVKM. The DNA for the CDR3 is TGTGCCAGCAGTTTGCTCCCCCTGGGCAGGGGTACAGATACGCAGTATTTT. Encoded protein: CASSLLPLGRGTDTQYF. The variable domain in full, with the rest retrieved from reference TRBV28 and TRBJ2-3, is DVKVTQSSRYLVKRTGEKVFLECVQDMDHENMFWYRQDPGLGLRLIYFSYDVKMKEKGDIPEGYSVSREKKERFSLILESASTNQTSMYLCASSLLPLGRGTDTQYFGPGTRLTVL.

J is TRBJ2-2 and V is TRBV7-8, with 7 bases identical to TRBD2. The CDR3 is 17 amino acids. The V gene end was trimmed by 3 bases and the J gene end by 2 bases; junction bases not matched to a gene: 9. The germline CDR1 and CDR2 sequences are SGHVS and FQNEAQ. The chain's CDR3 is CASSFRELAANTGELFF. CDR3 DNA sequence: TGTGCCAGCAGCTTTAGAGAGCTAGCGGCTAACACCGGGGAGCTGTTTTTT.

The rearrangement joins TRBV14 to TRBJ2-7, with D unresolved. Germline values: CDR1 SGHDN, CDR2 FVKESK. V was clipped by 2 bases and J by 6 bases, with 17 bases between them. The CDR3 runs 15 residues. DNA for the CDR3: TGTGCCAGCAGCCAAAAAAGGGCGCGGACGTCCGAGCAGTACTTC. Translation: CASSQKRARTSEQYF.

The chain has TRBV7-8 and TRBJ1-5; D call uncertain. The CDR3 covers 15 residues. The V gene lost 1 base and the J gene lost 4 bases, with 11 bases spanning the gap. The germline V gene encodes CDR1 SGHVS and CDR2 FQNEAQ. For the CDR3, the DNA is TGTGCCAGCAGCTTAGTGCCGCAGACGAATCAGCCCCAGCATTTT. Translating it yields CASSLVPQTNQPQHF.

This chain uses TRBV19 with TRBJ2-2; D is unresolved. Germline V gene sequence: CDR1 LNHDA, CDR2 SQIVND (reference sequence). V was clipped by 0 bases and J by 5 bases, with 10 bases between them. The CDR3 is made up of 15 amino acids. In DNA form, the CDR3 reads TGTGCCAGTAGTATAGATCGCCGTTTGACCGGGGAGCTGTTTTTT. This gives the protein CASSIDRRLTGELFF.

This clone has just a few counts. Other DNA sequences in the sample encode the same CDR3. The V gene is TRBV10-3, the J gene TRBJ1-1, with TRBD1 as a possible D gene (5 bases). Trimming left V 4 bases short and J 0 bases short, with 6 bases between. The CDR3 has 13 residues. The germline CDR1 and CDR2 sequences are ENHRY and SYGVKD. The CDR3 is CAISGQMNTEAFF. CDR3 sequence (DNA): TGTGCCATCAGTGGACAGATGAACACTGAAGCTTTCTTT.

The J gene is TRBJ1-5, the V gene TRBV7-9; D is perhaps TRBD1 (6 bases). The germline V and J ends were trimmed by 5 bases and 2 bases, with 13 bases remaining between them. Germline lookup yields CDR1 SEHNR and CDR2 FQNEAQ (reference sequence). This CDR3 region has 15 residues. In DNA, the CDR3 is TGTGCCAGCAGCCCTGCGGGGGGCGGCAATCAGCCCCAGCATTTT. As protein: CASSPAGGGNQPQHF.